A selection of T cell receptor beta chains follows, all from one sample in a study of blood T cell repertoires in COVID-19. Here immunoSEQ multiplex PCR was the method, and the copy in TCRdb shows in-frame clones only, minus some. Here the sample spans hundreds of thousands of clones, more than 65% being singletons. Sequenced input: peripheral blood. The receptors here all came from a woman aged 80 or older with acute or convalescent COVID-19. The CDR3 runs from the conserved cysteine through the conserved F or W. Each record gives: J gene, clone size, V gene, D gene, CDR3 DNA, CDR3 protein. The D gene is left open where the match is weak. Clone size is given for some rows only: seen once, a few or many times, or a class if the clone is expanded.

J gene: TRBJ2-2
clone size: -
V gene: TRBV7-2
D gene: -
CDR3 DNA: TGTGCCAGCAGCTTAGGCAGCGACCTGAACACCGGGGAGCTGTTTTTT
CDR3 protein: CASSLGSDLNTGELFF

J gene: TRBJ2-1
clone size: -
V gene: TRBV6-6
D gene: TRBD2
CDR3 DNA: TGTGCCAGCAGTCGCGGGACTAGCGGGGTGAGCTCCTACAATGAGCAGTTCTTC
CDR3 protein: CASSRGTSGVSSYNEQFF

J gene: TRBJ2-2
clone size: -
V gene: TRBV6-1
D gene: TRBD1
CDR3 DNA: TGTGCCAGCAGTGAACGGGGACAGGGATTCAGGACCGGGGAGCTGTTTTTT
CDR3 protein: CASSERGQGFRTGELFF

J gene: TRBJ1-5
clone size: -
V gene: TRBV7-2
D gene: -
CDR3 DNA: TGTGCCAGCAGCTTAGGTAGAGGGCCCCTCAATCAGCCCCAGCATTTT
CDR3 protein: CASSLGRGPLNQPQHF

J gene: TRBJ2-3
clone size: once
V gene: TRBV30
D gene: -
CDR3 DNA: TGTGCCTGGAGTGGAGCATGGGACTCTAGCACAGATACGCAGTATTTT
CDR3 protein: CAWSGAWDSSTDTQYF

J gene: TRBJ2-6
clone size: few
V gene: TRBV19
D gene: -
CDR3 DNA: TGTGCCAGTAGTATAGATATGACAATCTCTGGGGCCAACGTCCTGACTTTC
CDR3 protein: CASSIDMTISGANVLTF

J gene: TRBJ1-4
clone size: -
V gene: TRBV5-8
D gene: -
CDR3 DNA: TGTGCCAGCAGCGCCGGGACAACCCCAACTAATGAAAAACTGTTTTTT
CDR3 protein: CASSAGTTPTNEKLFF

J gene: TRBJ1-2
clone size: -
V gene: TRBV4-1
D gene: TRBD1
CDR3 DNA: TGCGCCAGCAGCCATAGGACAGGGGGCCCCAATCATAACTATGGCTACACCTTC
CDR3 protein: CASSHRTGGPNHNYGYTF

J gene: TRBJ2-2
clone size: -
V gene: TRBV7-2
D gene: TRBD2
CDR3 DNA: TGTGCCAGTCCCCCCCTGGGAGGGCTCACCGGGGAGCTGTTTTTT
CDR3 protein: CASPPLGGLTGELFF

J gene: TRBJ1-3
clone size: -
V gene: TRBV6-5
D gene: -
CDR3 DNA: TGTGCCAGCATCCGCTCTGGAAACACCATATATTTT
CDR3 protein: CASIRSGNTIYF

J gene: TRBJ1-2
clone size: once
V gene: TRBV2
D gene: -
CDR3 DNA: TGTGCCAGCAGTATCGACAGGACCGAACTTATTACGAGCTATGGCTACACCTTC
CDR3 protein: CASSIDRTELITSYGYTF

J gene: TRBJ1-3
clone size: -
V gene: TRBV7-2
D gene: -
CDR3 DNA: TGTGCCAGCGGACTTACAAGAAACACCATATATTTT
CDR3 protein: CASGLTRNTIYF

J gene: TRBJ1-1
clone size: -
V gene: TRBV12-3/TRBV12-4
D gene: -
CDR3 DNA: TGTGCCAGCAGATTAACAGAGAACACTGAAGCTTTCTTT
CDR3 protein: CASRLTENTEAFF

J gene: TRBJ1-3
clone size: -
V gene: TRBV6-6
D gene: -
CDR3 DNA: TGTGCCAGCAGTCCCTCACCCCGGGTGGGGGCGCGTCCTGGAAACACCATATATTTT
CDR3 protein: CASSPSPRVGARPGNTIYF

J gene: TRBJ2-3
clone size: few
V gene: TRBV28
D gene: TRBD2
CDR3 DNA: TGTGCCAGCAGTTTTAGCGGGTTAGGGGCAGATACGCAGTATTTT
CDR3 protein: CASSFSGLGADTQYF

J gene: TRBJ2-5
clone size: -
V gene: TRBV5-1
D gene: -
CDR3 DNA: TGCGCCAGCAGCTTGGGCAGTGACAAAGAGACCCAGTACTTC
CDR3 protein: CASSLGSDKETQYF

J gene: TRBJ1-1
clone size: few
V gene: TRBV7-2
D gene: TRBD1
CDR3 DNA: TGTGCCAGCAGTACCATTGACAGGGGAGGTGAAGCTTTCTTT
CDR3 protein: CASSTIDRGGEAFF

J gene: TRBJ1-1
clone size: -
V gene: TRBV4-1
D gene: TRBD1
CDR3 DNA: TGCGCCAGCAGCCAAGAGGGACAGGGGGGCACTGAAGCTTTCTTT
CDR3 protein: CASSQEGQGGTEAFF

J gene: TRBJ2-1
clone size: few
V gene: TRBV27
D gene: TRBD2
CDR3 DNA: TGTGCCAGCACTAATAGCGGGAGCCTCCGGAATGAGCAGTTCTTC
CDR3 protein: CASTNSGSLRNEQFF

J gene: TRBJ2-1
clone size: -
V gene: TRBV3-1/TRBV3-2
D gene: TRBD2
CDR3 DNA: TGTGCCAGCACTCAGACTAGCGGGGGGAATTACAATGAGCAGTTCTTC
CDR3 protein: CASTQTSGGNYNEQFF

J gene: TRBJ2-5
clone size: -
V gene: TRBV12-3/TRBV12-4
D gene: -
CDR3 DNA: TGTGCCAGCAGTTCCCGCGTATCCCAGTACTTC
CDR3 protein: CASSSRVSQYF

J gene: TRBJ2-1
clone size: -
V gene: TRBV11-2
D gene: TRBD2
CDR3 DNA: TGTGCCAGCAGCCCAACTAGCGGGGGGTACAATGAGCAGTTCTTC
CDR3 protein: CASSPTSGGYNEQFF

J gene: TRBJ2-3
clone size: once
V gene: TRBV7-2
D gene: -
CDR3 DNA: TGTGCCAGCAGCCGCGGGATTAGCACAGATACGCAGTATTTT
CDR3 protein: CASSRGISTDTQYF

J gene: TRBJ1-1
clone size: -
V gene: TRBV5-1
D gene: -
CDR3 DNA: TGCGCCAGCAGCTTGTCCGGGTCCCACACTGAAGCTTTCTTT
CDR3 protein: CASSLSGSHTEAFF

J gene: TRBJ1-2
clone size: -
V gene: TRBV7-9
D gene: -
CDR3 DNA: TGTGCCAGCAGCTTCGCAGGGGATGGCTACACCTTC
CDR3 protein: CASSFAGDGYTF

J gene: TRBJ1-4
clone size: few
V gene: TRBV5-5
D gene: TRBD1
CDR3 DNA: TGTGCCAGCAGCTCAATGGGACAGGCAAGGGAAAAACTGTTTTTT
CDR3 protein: CASSSMGQAREKLFF

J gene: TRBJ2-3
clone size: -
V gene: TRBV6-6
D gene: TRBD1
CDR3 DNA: TGTGCCAGCAGCCTCAGGACAGGGAGCACAGATACGCAGTATTTT
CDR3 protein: CASSLRTGSTDTQYF

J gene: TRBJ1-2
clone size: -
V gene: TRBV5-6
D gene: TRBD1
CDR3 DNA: TGTGCCAGCAGCCACACAACAGGGGGAGGTGGCTACACCTTC
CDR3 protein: CASSHTTGGGGYTF

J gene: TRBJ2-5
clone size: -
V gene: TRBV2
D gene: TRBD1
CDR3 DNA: TGTGCCAGCCTCTACTCCGGGACAGGGCGGGAGACCCAGTACTTC
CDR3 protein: CASLYSGTGRETQYF

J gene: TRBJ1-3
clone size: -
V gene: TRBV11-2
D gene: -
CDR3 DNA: TGTGCCAGCAGCTTAGATCGGGCACCGGGGGTCTCTGGAAACACCATATATTTT
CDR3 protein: CASSLDRAPGVSGNTIYF

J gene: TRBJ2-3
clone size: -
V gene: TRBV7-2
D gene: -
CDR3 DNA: TGTGCCAGCAGCTCCCCATACACAGGGGATACGCAGTATTTT
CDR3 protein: CASSSPYTGDTQYF

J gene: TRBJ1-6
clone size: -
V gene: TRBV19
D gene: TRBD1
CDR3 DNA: TGTGCCAGTGGTTCACAGGGGGCGCTTAATTCACCCCTCCACTTT
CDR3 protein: CASGSQGALNSPLHF

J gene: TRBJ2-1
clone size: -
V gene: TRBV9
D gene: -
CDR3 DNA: TGTGCCAGCAGCGTAGGCGGGGCTGACTCCTACAATGAGCAGTTCTTC
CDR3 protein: CASSVGGADSYNEQFF

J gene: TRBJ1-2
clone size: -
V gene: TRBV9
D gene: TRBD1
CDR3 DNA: TGTGCCAGCAGCCTACAGGGGTATGGCTACACCTTC
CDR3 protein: CASSLQGYGYTF

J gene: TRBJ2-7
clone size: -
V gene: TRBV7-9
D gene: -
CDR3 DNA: TGTGCCAGCAGCCCCAGGACAGGAGGGGTGATCTACGAGCAGTACTTC
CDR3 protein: CASSPRTGGVIYEQYF

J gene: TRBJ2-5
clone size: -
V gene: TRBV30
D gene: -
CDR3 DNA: TGTGCCTGGAGCGGAGTCTCCCGTCAAGAGACCCAGTACTTC
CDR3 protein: CAWSGVSRQETQYF

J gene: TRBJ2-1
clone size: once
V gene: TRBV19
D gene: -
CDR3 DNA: TGTGCCAGTAGTATACGTCTAGCGTCAAATGAGCAGTTCTTC
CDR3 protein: CASSIRLASNEQFF

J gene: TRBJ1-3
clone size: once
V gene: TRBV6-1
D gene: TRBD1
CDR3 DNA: TGTGCCAGCAGTGAAGCTGACAGGGTAGGAGCGGCTGGAAACACCATATATTTT
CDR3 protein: CASSEADRVGAAGNTIYF

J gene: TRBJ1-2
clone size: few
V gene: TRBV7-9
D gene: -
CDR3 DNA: TGTGCCAGCAGCTTAGGTACGGGTGACTATGGCTACACCTTC
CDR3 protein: CASSLGTGDYGYTF

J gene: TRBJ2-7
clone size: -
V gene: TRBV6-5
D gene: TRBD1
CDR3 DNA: TGTGCCAGCAGTTCAGGGGGCTACGCCTACGAGCAGTACTTC
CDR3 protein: CASSSGGYAYEQYF

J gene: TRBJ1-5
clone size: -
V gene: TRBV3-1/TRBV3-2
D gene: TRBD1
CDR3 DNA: TGTGCCAGCAGCCAGGGGACAGGGTTTCAGCCCCAGCATTTT
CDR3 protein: CASSQGTGFQPQHF

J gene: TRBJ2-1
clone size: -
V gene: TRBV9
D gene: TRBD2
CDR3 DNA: TGTGCCAGCAGCGTCACGGGACTAGCGGGAGTTGGCTCCTACAATGAGCAGTTCTTC
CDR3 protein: CASSVTGLAGVGSYNEQFF

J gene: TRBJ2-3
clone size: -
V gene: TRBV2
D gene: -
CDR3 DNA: TGTGCCAGCAGGATCTTAGACTGGGCAGATACGCAGTATTTT
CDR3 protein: CASRILDWADTQYF

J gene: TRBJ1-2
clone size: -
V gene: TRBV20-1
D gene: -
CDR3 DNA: TGCAGTGCAGGCGGAACTTATGGCTACACCTTC
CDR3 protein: CSAGGTYGYTF

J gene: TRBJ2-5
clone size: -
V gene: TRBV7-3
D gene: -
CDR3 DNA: TGTGCCAGCAGCGTTCATAGGGAGGAGACCCAGTACTTC
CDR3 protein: CASSVHREETQYF

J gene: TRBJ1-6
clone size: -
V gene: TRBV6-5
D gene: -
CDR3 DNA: TGTGCCAGCAGGAAGAGCTCCTATAATTCACCCCTCCACTTT
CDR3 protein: CASRKSSYNSPLHF